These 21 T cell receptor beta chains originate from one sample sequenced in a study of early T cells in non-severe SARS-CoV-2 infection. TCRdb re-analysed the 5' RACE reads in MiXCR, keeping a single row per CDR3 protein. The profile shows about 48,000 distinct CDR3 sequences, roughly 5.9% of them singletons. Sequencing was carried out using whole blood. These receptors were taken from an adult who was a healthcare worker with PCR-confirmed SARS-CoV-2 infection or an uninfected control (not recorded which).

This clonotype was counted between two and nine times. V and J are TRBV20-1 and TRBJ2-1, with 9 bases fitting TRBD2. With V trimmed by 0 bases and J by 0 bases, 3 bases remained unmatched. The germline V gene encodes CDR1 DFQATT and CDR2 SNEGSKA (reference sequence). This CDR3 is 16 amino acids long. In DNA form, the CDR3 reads TGCAGTGCTAGAGATCTTAGCGGGGGCTCCTACAATGAGCAGTTCTTC. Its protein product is CSARDLSGGSYNEQFF.

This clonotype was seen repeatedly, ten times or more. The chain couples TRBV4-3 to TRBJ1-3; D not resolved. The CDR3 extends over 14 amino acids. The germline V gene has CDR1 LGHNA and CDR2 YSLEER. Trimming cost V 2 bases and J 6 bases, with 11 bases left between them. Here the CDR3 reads CASSQRWWENTIYF. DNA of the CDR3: TGCGCCAGCAGCCAACGTTGGTGGGAAAACACCATATATTTT.

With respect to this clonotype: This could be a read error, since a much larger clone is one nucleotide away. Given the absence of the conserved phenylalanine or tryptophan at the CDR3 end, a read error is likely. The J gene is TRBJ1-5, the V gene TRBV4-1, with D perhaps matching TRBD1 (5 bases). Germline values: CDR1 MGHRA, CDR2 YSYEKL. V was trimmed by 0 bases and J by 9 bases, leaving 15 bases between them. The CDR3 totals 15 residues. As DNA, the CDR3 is TGCGCCAGCAGCCAAGATCAATGGGGGGGAAGGCCCCAGCATTCT. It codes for CASSQDQWGGRPQHS.

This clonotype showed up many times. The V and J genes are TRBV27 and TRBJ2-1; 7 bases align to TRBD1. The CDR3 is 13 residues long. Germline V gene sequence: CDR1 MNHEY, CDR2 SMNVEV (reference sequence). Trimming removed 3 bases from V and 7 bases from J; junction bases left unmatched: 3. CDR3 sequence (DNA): TGTGCCAGCAGTTTCAAGGGGGCTAATGAGCAGTTCTTC. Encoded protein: CASSFKGANEQFF.

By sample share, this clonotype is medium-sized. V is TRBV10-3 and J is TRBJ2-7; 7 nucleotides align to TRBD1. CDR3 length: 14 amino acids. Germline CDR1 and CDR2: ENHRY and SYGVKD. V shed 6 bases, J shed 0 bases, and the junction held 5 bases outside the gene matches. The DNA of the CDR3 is TGTGCCATCAGCTTGGGACAGTTCTCCTACGAGCAGTACTTC. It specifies CAISLGQFSYEQYF.

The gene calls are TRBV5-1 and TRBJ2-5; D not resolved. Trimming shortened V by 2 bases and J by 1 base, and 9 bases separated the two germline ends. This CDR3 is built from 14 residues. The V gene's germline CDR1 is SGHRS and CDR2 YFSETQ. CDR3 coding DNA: TGCGCCAGCAGCTTTGGAAAGATCCAAGAGACCCAGTACTTC. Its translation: CASSFGKIQETQYF.

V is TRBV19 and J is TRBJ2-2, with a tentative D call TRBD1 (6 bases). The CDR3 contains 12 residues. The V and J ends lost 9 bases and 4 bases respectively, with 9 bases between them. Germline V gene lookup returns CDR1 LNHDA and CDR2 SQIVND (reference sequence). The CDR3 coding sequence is TGTGCCAGCTCAGGGGCCACCGGGGAGCTGTTTTTT. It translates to CASSGATGELFF.

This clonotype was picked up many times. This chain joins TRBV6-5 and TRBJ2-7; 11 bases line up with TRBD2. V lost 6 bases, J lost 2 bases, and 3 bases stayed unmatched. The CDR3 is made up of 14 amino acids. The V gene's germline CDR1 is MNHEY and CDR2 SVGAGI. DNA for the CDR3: TGTGCCAGCAGACTGACTAGCGGGACCTACGAGCAGTACTTC. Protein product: CASRLTSGTYEQYF.

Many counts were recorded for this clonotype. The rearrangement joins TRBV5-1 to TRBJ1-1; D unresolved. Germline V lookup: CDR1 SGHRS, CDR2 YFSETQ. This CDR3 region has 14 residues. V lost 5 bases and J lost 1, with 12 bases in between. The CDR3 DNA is TGCGCCAGCAGAAGGGTCCTGGGGAACACTGAAGCTTTCTTT. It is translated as CASRRVLGNTEAFF.

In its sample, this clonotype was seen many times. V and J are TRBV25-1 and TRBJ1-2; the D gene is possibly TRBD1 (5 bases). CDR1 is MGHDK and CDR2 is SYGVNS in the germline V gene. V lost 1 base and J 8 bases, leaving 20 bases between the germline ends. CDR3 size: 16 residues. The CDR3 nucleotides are TGTGCCAGCAGTGAATTCTTGTGGGGCAGACCGGGAGGCTACACCTTC. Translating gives CASSEFLWGRPGGYTF.

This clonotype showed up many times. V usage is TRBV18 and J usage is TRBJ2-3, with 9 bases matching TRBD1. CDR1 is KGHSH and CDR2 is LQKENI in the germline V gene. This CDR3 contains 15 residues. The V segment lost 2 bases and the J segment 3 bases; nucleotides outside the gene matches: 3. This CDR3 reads CASSPVGQGTDTQYF. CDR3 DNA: TGTGCCAGCTCACCAGTGGGACAGGGTACAGATACGCAGTATTTT.

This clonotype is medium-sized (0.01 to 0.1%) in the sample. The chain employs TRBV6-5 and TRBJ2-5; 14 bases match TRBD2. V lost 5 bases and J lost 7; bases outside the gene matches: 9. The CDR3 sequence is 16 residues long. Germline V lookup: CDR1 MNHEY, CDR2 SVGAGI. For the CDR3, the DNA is TGTGCCAGCAGTCCCGGGACTAGCGGGAGAGCGGGGACCCAGTACTTC. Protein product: CASSPGTSGRAGTQYF.

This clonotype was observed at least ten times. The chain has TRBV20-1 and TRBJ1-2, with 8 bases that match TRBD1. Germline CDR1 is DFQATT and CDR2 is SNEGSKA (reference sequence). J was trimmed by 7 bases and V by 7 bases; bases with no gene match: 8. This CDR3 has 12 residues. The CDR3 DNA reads TGCAGTGGACAGGGGAGTGGAGGTGGCTACACCTTC. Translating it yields CSGQGSGGGYTF.

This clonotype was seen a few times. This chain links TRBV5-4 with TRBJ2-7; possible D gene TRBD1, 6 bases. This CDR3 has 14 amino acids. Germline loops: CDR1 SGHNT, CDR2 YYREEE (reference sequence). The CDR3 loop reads CSSSRGGNVYEQYF. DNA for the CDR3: TGTTCGTCGTCACGAGGGGGTAATGTCTACGAGCAGTACTTC.

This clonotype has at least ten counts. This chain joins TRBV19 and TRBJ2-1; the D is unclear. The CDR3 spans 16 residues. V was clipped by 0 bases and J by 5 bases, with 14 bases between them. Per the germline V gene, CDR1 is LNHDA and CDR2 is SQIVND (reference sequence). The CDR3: CASSIEGLYRNNEQFF. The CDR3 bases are TGTGCCAGTAGTATAGAAGGCTTGTACAGAAACAATGAGCAGTTCTTC.

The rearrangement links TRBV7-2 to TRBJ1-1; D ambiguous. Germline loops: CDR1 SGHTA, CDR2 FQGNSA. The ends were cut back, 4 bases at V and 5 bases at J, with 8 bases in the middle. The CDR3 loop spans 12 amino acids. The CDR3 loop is CASSSGRTEAFF. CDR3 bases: TGTGCCAGCAGCTCCGGAAGGACTGAAGCTTTCTTT.

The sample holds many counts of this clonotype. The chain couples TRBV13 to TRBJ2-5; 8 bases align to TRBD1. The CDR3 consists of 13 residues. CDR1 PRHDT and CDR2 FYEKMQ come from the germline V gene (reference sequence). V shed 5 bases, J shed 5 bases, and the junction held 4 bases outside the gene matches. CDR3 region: CASSLYRGETQYF. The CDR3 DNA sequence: TGTGCCAGCAGCCTATACAGGGGGGAGACCCAGTACTTC.

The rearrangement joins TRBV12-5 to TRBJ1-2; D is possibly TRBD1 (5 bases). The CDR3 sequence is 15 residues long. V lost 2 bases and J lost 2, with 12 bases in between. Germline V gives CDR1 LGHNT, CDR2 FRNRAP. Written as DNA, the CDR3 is TGTGCTAGTGGTTTGCCGGGGCCCCCAAACTATGGCTACACCTTC. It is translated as CASGLPGPPNYGYTF. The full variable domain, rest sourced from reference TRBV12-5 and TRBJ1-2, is DARVTQTPRHKVTEMGQEVTMRCQPILGHNTVFWYRQTMMQGLELLAYFRNRAPLDDSGMPKDRFSAEMPDATLATLKIQPSEPRDSAVYFCASGLPGPPNYGYTFGSGTRLTVV.

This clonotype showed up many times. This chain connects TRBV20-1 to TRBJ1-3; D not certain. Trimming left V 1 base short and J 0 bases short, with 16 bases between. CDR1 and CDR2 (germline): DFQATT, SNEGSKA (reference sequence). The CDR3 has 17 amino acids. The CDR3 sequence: CSARALLVGLSGNTIYF. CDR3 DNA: TGCAGTGCTAGAGCTCTCTTGGTAGGGCTCTCTGGAAACACCATATATTTT.

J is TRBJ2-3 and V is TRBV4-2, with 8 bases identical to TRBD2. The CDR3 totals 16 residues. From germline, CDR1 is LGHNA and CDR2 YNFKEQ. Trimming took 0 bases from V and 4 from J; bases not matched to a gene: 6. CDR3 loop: CASSQEDSGSADTQYF. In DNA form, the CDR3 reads TGTGCCAGCAGCCAAGAGGACAGCGGGAGCGCAGATACGCAGTATTTT.

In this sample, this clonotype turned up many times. The CDR3 is CASSLVSGPSTGELFF. Written as DNA, the CDR3 is TGTGCCAGCAGTTTAGTTAGCGGACCTTCTACCGGGGAGCTGTTTTTT. The chain is built from TRBV12-3 or TRBV12-4 and TRBJ2-2; weak D call: TRBD2 (6 bases). The CDR3 covers 16 residues. Trimming shortened V by 1 base and J by 5 bases, and 14 bases separated the two germline ends.